Listed here are 5 T cell receptor beta chains from one sample, sequenced in a study of blood T cells in healthy people across ages. Combining a sample-barcoded 5' primer with a J-beta primer mix, a second PCR ran for roughly 7 to 12 cycles. Each CDR3 protein is one row after TCRdb ran MiXCR on the 5' RACE reads. The table shows about 670,000 distinct CDR3 sequences, with approximately 52% occurring only once. The sequencing sample was made of blood. These receptors were obtained from a woman of 80 years or more in good health.

There are many counts of this clonotype. J is TRBJ2-1 and V is TRBV7-9; D uncertain. V shed 3 bases and J shed 5 bases, with 11 bases lying between them. CDR3 size: 14 residues. CDR1 is SEHNR and CDR2 is FQNEAQ in the germline V gene (reference sequence). CDR3 sequence (DNA): TGTGCCAGCAGCTTGGGTAAGGGAAACAATGAGCAGTTCTTC. It specifies CASSLGKGNNEQFF. Complete variable domain (other parts from reference TRBV7-9 and TRBJ2-1): DTGVSQNPRHKITKRGQNVTFRCDPISEHNRLYWYRQTLGQGPEFLTYFQNEAQLEKSRLLSDRFSAERPKGSFSTLEIQRTEQGDSAMYLCASSLGKGNNEQFFGPGTRLTVL.

Only a few counts were recorded for this clonotype. The CDR3 loop is CASSSYGRANNEQFF. The CDR3 DNA reads TGTGCCAGCAGTTCGTACGGACGGGCTAACAATGAGCAGTTCTTC. This chain links TRBV27 with TRBJ2-1; D not certain. V lost 4 bases and J 5 bases, leaving 15 bases between the germline ends. CDR1 and CDR2 from the germline V gene are MNHEY and SMNVEV (reference sequence). The CDR3 runs to 15 residues.

This sequence joins TRBV4-2 and TRBJ2-1, with D perhaps matching TRBD1 (6 bases). Per germline, CDR1 LGHNA and CDR2 YNFKEQ. Trimming took off 1 base at V and 7 bases at J, with 14 bases between the two ends. The CDR3 runs 15 residues. The CDR3 DNA reads as TGTGCCAGCAGCCAAGGCGAATGGGGGCAGAATGAGCAGTTCTTC. Its translation is CASSQGEWGQNEQFF.

Turning to this clonotype: At one boundary the junction diverges from the germline segment, which might be a read error. In DNA, the CDR3 is TGTACCAGCAGATCCGGGACTAGCGGGAGGGTGGGGACAGATACGCAGTATTTT. Translated, it gives CTSRSGTSGRVGTDTQYF. The rearrangement joins TRBV28 to TRBJ2-3; 16 positions match TRBD2. Germline V lookup: CDR1 MDHEN, CDR2 SYDVKM. The CDR3 has 18 residues.

This clonotype was picked up many times. The chain recombines TRBV27 with TRBJ1-4; D ambiguous. The CDR3 spans 15 residues. V shed 7 bases and J shed 5 bases, with 17 bases lying between them. CDR1 is MNHEY, CDR2 SMNVEV, per germline (reference sequence). CDR3 residues: CASKILRIRNEKLFF. The DNA for the CDR3 is TGTGCCAGCAAAATTTTACGGATAAGGAATGAAAAACTGTTTTTT. Filled out from reference TRBV27 and TRBJ1-4, the complete variable domain reads EAQVTQNPRYLITVTGKKLTVTCSQNMNHEYMSWYRQDPGLGLRQIYYSMNVEVTDKGDVPEGYKVSRKEKRNFPLILESPSPNQTSLYFCASKILRIRNEKLFFGSGTQLSVL.